This T cell receptor (beta chain) was sequenced during a study of T cell responses to AZD1222 COVID-19 vaccine. The CDR3 spans 16 residues. Germline V gene lookup returns CDR1 LNHDA and CDR2 SQIVND (reference sequence). V trimming: 5 bases; J trimming: 4 bases; junction bases outside the gene matches: 7. About this clone: Its antigen is as yet unknown.

Measured with immunoSEQ multiplex PCR; TCRdb has only the in-frame clones, and not every one. This table holds around 150,000 clones, 90% found once. Second-dose groups at about 4 or about 12 weeks were pooled. Study-wide results and limits: Regions left unmutated in variants are reportedly the target of nearly half of spike-specific TCRs. Vaccine-associated CD4 TCRs ranged over spike, dominating at 160-218 and 743-854. Increases in Spike-specific TCR breadth and depth were seen after two AZD1222 doses.

The chain recombines TRBV19 with TRBJ1-5; 11 bases match TRBD1. This TCR came from an adult who received the AZD1222 COVID-19 vaccine. This sample comprised peripheral blood, obtained 28 days after the second AZD1222 dose. The DNA of the CDR3 is TGTGCCAGTAGTGGACAGGGGGCGGTTCTGAATCAGCCCCAGCATTTT. Protein product: CASSGQGAVLNQPQHF.